This TCR beta chain was sequenced for a study of T cell responses to AZD1222 COVID-19 vaccine. Sequencing used immunoSEQ multiplex PCR; TCRdb keeps in-frame clones, though not all of them. Among about 140,000 clones listed, about nine tenths were seen once. This receptor was identified in an adult in good health. Specimen: peripheral blood, collected on day 0 of AZD1222 vaccination.

CDR3 residues: CAWSRREVYSEQYF. Written as DNA, the CDR3 is TGTGCCTGGAGTCGGCGGGAGGTTTATTCCGAGCAGTACTTC. This chain links TRBV30 with TRBJ2-7; 8 bases align to TRBD2. CDR1 is GTSNPN and CDR2 is SVGIG in the germline V gene (reference sequence). With V trimmed by 2 bases and J by 6 bases, 9 bases remained unmatched. CDR3 length equals 14 residues.